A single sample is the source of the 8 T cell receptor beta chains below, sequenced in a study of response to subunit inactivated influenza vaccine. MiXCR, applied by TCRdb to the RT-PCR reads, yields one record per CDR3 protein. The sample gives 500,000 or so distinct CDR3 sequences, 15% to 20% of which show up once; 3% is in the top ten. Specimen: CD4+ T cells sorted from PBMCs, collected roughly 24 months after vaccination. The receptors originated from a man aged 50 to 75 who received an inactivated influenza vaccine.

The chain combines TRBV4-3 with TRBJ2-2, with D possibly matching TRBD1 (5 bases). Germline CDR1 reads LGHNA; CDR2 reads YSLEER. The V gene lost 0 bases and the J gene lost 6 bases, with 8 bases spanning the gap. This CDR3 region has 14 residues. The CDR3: CASSQDRGPGELFF. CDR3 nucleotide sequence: TGCGCCAGCAGCCAAGATAGGGGTCCCGGGGAGCTGTTTTTT.

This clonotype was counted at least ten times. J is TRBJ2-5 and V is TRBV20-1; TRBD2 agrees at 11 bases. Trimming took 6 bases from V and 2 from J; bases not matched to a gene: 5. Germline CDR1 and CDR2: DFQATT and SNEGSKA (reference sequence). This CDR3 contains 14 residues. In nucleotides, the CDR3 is TGCAGTGCGCCAATAGCGGGAGGGCAAGAGACCCAGTACTTC. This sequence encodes CSAPIAGGQETQYF.

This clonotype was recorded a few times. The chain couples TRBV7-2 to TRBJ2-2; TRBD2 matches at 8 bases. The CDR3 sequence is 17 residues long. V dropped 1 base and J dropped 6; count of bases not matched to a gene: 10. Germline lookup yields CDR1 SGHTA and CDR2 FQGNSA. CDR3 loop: CASSLGTSLIRAGELFF. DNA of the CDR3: TGTGCCAGCAGCTTAGGGACTAGCCTAATCAGGGCCGGGGAGCTGTTTTTT. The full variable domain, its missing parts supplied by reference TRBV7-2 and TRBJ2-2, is GAGVSQSPSNKVTEKGKDVELRCDPISGHTALYWYRQSLGQGLEFLIYFQGNSAPDKSGLPSDRFSAERTGGSVSTLTIQRTQQEDSAVYLCASSLGTSLIRAGELFFGEGSRLTVL.

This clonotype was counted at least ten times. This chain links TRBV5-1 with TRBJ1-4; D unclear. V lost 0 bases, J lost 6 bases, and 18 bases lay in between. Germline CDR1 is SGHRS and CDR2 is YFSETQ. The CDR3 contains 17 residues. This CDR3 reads CASSLGPGGLGDEKLFF. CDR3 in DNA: TGCGCCAGCAGCTTGGGGCCCGGAGGGCTTGGAGATGAAAAACTGTTTTTT.

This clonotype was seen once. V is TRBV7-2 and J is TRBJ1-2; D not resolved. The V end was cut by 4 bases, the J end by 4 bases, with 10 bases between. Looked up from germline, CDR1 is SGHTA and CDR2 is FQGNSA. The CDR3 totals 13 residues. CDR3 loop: CASSSDLVYGYTF. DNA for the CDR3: TGTGCCAGCAGCTCGGACTTGGTCTATGGCTACACCTTC.

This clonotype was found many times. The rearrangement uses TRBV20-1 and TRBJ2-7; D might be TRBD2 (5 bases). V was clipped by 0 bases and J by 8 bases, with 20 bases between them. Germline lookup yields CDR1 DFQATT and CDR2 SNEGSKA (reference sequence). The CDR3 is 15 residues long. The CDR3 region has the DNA TGCAGTGCTAGAGATTCTAGTCTAGCCGCAAGCAAGCAGTACTTC. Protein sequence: CSARDSSLAASKQYF.

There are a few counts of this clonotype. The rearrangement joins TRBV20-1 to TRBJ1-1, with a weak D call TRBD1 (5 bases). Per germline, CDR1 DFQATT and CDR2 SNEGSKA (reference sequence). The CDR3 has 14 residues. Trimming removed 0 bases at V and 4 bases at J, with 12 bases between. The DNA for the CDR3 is TGCAGTGCTAGAGATGTAAGGGGAAGCACTGAAGCTTTCTTT. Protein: CSARDVRGSTEAFF.

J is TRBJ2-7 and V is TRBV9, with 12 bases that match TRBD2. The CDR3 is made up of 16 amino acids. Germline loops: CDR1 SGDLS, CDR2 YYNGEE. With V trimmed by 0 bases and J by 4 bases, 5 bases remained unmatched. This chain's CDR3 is CASSVDPLAGGYEQYF. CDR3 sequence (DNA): TGTGCCAGCAGCGTAGATCCGCTAGCGGGAGGGTACGAGCAGTACTTC.